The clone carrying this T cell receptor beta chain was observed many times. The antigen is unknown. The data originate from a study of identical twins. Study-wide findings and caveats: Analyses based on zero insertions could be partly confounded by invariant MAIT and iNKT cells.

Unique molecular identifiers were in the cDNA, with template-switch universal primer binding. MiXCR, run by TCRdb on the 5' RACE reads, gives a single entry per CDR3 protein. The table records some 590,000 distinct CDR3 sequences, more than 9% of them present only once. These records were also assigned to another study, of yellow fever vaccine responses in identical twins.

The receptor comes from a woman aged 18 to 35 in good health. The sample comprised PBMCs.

CDR3 coding DNA: TGCAGCGTTTCGGCTAGCGGGGGCTACAATGAGCAGTTCTTC. Protein sequence: CSVSASGGYNEQFF. The chain joins TRBV29-1 to TRBJ2-1, with 10 bases lining up with TRBD2. J was trimmed by 3 bases and V by 5 bases; bases with no gene match: 4. Germline V CDR1 and CDR2: SQVTM, ANQGSEA. The length of the CDR3 is 14 residues.